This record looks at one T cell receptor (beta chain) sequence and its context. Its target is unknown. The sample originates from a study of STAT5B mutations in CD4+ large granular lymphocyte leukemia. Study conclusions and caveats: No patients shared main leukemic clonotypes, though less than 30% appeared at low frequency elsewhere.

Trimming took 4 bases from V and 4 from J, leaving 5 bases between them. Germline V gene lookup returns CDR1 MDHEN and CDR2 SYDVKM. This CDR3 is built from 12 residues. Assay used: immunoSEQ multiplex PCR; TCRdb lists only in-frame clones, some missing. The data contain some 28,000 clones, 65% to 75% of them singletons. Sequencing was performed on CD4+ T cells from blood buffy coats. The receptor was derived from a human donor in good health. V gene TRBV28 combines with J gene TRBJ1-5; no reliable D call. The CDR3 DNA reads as TGTGCCAGCAGTTCTCTTAATCAGCCCCAGCATTTT. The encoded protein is CASSSLNQPQHF.